This T cell receptor (beta chain) was retrieved from a study of cytomegalovirus exposure and HLA in healthy donors. For the study at large: It was reported in a later analysis that the 120 or so validation repertoires used the same platform as the approximately 690 first-cohort repertoires.

CDR3 length equals 16 residues. CDR1 and CDR2 from the germline V gene are SGHRS and YFSETQ. V lost 7 bases and J lost 2, with 18 bases in between. Study-wide results and caveats: The study recorded around 160 TCR beta chains that were cytomegalovirus-associated. The TCR clusters that emerged in the first cohort tended, a later analysis found, to co-occur in the 95 to 150 validation repertoires.

Remarks on this clone: Its specificity is not known.

TCRdb's table, derived via immunoSEQ multiplex PCR, lists solely in-frame clones and lacks some. The data contain 150,000 to 200,000 clones, around four fifths of them singletons. Sequencing was done on a sample of PBMCs. This chain links TRBV5-1 with TRBJ2-2; maybe TRBD1 (6 bases). This receptor was identified in a man in his thirties or forties in good health and CMV-seropositive. The CDR3 is CASQNPPGQNTGELFF. CDR3 nucleotide sequence: TGCGCCAGCCAGAACCCGCCGGGACAAAACACCGGGGAGCTGTTTTTT.